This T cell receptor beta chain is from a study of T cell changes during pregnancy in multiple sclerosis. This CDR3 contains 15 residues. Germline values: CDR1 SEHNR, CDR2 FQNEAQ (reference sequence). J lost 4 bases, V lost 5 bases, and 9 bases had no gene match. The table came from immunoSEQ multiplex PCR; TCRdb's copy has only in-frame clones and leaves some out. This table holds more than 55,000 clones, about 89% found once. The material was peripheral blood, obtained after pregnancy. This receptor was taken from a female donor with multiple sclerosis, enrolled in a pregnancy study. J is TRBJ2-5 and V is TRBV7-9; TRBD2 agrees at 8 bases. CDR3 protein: CASSAGGAVIETQYF. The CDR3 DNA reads TGTGCCAGCAGCGCCGGGGGGGCCGTGATAGAGACCCAGTACTTC.